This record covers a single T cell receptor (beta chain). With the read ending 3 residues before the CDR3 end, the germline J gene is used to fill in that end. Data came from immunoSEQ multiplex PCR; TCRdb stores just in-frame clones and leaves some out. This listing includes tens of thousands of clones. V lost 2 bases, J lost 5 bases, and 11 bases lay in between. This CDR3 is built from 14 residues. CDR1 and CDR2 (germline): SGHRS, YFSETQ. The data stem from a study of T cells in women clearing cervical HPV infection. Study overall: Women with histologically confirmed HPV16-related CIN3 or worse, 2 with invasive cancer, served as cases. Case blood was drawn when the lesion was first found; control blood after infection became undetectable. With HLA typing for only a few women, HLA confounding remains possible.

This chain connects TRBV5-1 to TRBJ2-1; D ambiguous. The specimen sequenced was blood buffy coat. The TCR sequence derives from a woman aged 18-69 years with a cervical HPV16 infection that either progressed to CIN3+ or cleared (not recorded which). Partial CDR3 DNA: TGCGCCAGCAGCTTTCAAAGTAGGGACAATGAG. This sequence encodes CASSFQSRDNE. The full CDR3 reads CASSFQSRDNEQFF.